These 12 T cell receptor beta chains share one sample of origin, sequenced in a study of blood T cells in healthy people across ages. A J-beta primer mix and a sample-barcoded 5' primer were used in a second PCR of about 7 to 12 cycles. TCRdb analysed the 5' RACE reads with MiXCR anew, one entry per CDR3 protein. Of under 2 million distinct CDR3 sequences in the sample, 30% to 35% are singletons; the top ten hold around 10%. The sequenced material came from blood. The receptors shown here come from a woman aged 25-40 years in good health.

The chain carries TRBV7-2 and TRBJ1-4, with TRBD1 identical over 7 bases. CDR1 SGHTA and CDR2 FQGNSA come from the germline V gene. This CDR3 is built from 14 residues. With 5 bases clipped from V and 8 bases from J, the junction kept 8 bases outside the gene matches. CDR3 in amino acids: CASSPRDSREKLFF. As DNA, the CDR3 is TGTGCCAGCAGCCCGCGGGACAGCCGGGAAAAACTGTTTTTT.

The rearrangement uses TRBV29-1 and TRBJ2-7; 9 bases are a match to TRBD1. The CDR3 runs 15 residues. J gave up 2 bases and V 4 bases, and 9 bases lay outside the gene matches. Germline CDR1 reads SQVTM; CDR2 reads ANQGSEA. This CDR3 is CSVVGWDRAPYEQYF. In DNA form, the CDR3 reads TGCAGCGTTGTGGGTTGGGACAGGGCCCCCTACGAGCAGTACTTC.

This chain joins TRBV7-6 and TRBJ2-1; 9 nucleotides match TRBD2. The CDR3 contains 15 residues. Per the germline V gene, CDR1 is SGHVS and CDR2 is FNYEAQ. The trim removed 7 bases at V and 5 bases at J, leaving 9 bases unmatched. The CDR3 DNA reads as TGTGCCAGCAACGCGGGGGGGTGGACCGACAATGAGCAGTTCTTC. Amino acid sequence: CASNAGGWTDNEQFF.

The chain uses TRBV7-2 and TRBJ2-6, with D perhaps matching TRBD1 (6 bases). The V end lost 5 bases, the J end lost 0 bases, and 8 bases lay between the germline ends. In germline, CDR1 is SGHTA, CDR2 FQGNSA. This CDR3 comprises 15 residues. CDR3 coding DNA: TGTGCCAGCAGCGGACAGCCCTCTGGGGCCAACGTCCTGACTTTC. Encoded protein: CASSGQPSGANVLTF.

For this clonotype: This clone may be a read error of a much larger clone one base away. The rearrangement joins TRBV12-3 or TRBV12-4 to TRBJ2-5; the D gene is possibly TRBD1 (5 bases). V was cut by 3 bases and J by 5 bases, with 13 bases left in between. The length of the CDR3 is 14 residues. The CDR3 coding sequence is TGTGCCAGCAGTTTGACAGAGGATGGGGAGACCCAGTACTTC. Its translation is CASSLTEDGETQYF.

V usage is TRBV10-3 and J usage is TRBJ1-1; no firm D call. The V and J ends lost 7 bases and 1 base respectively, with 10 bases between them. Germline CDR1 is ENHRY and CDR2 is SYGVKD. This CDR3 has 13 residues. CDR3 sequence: CAIKSYPNTEAFF. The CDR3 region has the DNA TGTGCCATCAAGAGTTACCCGAACACTGAAGCTTTCTTT.

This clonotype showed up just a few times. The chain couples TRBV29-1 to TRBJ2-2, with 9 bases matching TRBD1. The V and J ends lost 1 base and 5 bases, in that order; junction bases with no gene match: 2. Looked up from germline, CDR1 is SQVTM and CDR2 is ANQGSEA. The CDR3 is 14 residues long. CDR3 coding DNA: TGCAGCGTTGAAGGGACAGGGGTGACCGGGGAGCTGTTTTTT. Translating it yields CSVEGTGVTGELFF.

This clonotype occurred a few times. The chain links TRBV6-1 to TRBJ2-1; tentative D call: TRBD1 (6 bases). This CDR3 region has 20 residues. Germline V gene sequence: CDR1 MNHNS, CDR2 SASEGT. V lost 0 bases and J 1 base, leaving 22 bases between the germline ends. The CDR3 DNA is TGTGCCAGCAGTGAAGCGGGTTGGGTCAGGGGCCAGGGGTCCTACAATGAGCAGTTCTTC. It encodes CASSEAGWVRGQGSYNEQFF.

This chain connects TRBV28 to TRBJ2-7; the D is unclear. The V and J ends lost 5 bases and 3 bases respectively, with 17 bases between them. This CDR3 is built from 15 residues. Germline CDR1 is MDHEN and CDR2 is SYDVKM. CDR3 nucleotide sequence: TGTGCCAGCAGTCTCGGAGCAATTCAAGGCTACGAGCAGTACTTC. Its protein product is CASSLGAIQGYEQYF.

DNA for the CDR3: TGTGCCAGCAAGGTCCTTGGCACAGATACGCAGTATTTT. It translates to CASKVLGTDTQYF. The chain carries TRBV27 and TRBJ2-3; D gene ambiguous. This CDR3 comprises 13 residues. The germline V gene encodes CDR1 MNHEY and CDR2 SMNVEV (reference sequence). Trimming removed 7 bases from V and 1 base from J, with 9 bases in between.

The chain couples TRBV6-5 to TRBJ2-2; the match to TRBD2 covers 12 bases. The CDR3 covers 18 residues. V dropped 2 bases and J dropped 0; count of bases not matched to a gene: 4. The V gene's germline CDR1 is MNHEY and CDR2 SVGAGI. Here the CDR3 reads CASSYPGTSGSNTGELFF. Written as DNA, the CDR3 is TGTGCCAGCAGTTACCCAGGGACTAGCGGGTCGAACACCGGGGAGCTGTTTTTT.

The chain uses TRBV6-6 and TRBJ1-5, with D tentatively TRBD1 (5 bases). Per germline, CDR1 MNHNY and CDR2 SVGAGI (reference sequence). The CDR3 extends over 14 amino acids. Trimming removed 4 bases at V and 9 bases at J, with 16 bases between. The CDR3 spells CASSSGTAAMPQHF. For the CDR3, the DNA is TGTGCCAGCAGTTCCGGGACGGCGGCAATGCCCCAGCATTTT.